The rows below give T cell receptor beta chains drawn from one sample of a study of T cell repertoires in cytomegalovirus infection. TCRdb reprocessed the reads via MiXCR and lists one record per CDR3 protein. The table has 200,000 to 300,000 distinct CDR3 sequences, approximately 8.3% seen once; the top ten hold around 15%. The source material was PBMCs. All receptors derive from a human donor in good health (CMV status not recorded). Some clones in this sample may be carry-over from other donors' samples. Each CDR3 is given without its conserved first and last residue.

cdr3_aa	j_call	v_call	cdr3_length
ASRPLATSYEQY	TRBJ2-7	TRBV2	12
ASSQATDSTNTGELF	TRBJ2-2	TRBV11-2	15
ASKGYQETQY	TRBJ2-5	TRBV2	10
SASSGTDYGYT	TRBJ1-2	TRBV20-1	11
ASSAGLYNEQF	TRBJ2-1	TRBV5-5	11
ASSINSYYGYT	TRBJ1-2	TRBV19	11
ASSLALGSGNTIY	TRBJ1-3	TRBV7-2	13
ASSLDAPETQY	TRBJ2-5	TRBV12-3/TRBV12-4	11
ASSRNRGPEDTQY	TRBJ2-3	TRBV19	13
AWTMALLNTGELF	TRBJ2-2	TRBV30	13
ASSTKGGGPIYEQY	TRBJ2-7	TRBV6-1	14